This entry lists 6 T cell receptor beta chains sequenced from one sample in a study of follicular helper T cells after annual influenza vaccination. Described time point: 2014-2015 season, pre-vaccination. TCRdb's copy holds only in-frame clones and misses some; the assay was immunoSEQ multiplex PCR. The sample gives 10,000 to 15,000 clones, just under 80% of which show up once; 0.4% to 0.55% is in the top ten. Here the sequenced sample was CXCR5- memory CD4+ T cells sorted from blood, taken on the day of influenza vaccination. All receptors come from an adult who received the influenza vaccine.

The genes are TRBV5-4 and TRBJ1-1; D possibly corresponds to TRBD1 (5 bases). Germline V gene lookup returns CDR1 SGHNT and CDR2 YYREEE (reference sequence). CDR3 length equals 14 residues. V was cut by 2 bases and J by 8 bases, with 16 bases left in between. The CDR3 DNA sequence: TGTGCCAGCAGCTTAATTACCGGGTCAGGGGAAGCTTTCTTT. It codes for CASSLITGSGEAFF.

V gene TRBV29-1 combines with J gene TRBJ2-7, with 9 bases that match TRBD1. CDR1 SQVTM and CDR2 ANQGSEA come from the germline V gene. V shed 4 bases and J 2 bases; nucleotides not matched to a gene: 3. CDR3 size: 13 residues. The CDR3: CSVGQGEAYEQYF. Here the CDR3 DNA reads TGCAGCGTTGGACAGGGGGAGGCCTACGAGCAGTACTTC.

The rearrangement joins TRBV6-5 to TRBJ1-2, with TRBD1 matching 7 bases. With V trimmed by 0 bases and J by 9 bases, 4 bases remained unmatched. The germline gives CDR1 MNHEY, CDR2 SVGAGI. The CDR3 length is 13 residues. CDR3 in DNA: TGTGCCAGCAGTTACTCGGGGACAGCCCGCTACACCTTC. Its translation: CASSYSGTARYTF.

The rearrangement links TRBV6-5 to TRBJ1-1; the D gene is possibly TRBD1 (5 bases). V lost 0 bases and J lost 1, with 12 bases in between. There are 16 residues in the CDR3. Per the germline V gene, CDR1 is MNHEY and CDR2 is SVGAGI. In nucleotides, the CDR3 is TGTGCCAGCAGTTACTCTATGGGGCAGGCGAACACTGAAGCTTTCTTT. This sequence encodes CASSYSMGQANTEAFF.

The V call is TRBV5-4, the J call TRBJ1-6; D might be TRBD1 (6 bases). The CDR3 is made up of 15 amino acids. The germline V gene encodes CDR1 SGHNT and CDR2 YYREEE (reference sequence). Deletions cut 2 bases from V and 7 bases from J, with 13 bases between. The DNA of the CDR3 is TGTGCCAGCAGCTTTGGGGGGGCGCAGAATTCACCCCTCCACTTT. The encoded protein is CASSFGGAQNSPLHF.

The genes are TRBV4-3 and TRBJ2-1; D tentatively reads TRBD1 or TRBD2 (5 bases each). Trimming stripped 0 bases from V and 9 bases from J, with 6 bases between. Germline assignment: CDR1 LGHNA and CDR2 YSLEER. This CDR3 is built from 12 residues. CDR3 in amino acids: CASSQERGEQFF. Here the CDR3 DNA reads TGCGCCAGCAGCCAAGAGAGGGGTGAGCAGTTCTTC.